This T cell receptor (beta chain) was documented in a study of post-analysis software for immune sequencing data. Built from TCR beta cDNA, the libraries had unique molecular identifiers in them. TCRdb used MiXCR to reprocess the PCR reads, holding one entry per CDR3 protein. The sample carries hundreds of thousands of distinct CDR3 sequences, under 55% recorded once. Unmatched junction bases numbered 3, after V lost 6 bases and J lost 5 bases. The CDR3 length is 13 residues. Overall study findings and caveats: Comparison of patients with controls showed five TRBV segments more frequent in patients, TRBV5-6, TRBV5-1 and TRBV20-1 among them.

In the case of this clonotype: Its matching antigen is unknown.

The chain uses TRBV12-3 or TRBV12-4 and TRBJ1-5, with 8 bases lining up with TRBD1. The sequenced sample was blood. This TCR derives from a girl aged 10 to 17 with multiple sclerosis. Here the CDR3 reads CASRATGDQPQHF. Written as DNA, the CDR3 is TGTGCCAGCAGGGCGACAGGGGATCAGCCCCAGCATTTT.